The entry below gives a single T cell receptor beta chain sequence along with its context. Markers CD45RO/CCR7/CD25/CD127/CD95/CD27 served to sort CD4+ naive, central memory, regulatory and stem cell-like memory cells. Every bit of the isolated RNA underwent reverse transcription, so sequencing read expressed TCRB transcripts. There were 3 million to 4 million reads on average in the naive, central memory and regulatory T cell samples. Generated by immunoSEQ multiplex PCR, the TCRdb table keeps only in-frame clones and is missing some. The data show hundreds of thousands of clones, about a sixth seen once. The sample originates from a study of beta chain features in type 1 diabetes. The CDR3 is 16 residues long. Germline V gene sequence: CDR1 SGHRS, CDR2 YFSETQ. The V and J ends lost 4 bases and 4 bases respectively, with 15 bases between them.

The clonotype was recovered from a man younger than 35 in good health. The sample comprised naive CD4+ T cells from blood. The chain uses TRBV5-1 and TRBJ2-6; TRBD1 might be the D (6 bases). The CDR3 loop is CASSPPSGAGANVLTF. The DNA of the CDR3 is TGCGCCAGCAGCCCGCCGTCAGGGGCAGGGGCCAACGTCCTGACTTTC.